The clone carrying this T cell receptor (beta chain) was observed a handful of times. TCRdb re-called the RT-PCR reads with MiXCR, one entry per CDR3 protein. The repertoire holds 900,000 to 1,000,000 distinct CDR3 sequences, with approximately 18% as singletons. This record belongs to a study of patients and donors after allogeneic stem cell transplantation. Sequencing used blood, either unsorted or a sorted T cell fraction (not recorded which). This receptor was obtained from a human donor who was either an allogeneic HSCT recipient or a stem cell or donor lymphocyte infusion donor (not recorded which). It is not recorded whose cells these are; they may come from a transplant donor.

The CDR3 coding sequence is TGTGCCAGCAGCCTACGGCGGGGGGAACCCCAAGAGACCCAGTACTTC. Translation: CASSLRRGEPQETQYF. The V and J genes are TRBV9 and TRBJ2-5; TRBD2 aligns across 8 bases. The germline V gene encodes CDR1 SGDLS and CDR2 YYNGEE. CDR3 length equals 16 residues. Losses at the gene ends were 4 bases for V and 1 base for J; bases not matched to a gene: 9.